This TCR beta chain was found in a study of blood T cell repertoires in COVID-19 (dated by TCRdb to 2020 to 2021). Regarding the study in general: Samples covering the acute and convalescent phases of COVID-19 were provided by collaborators in the United States, Italy and Spain. The dataset comprised deeply sampled blood TCRbeta repertoires from subjects exposed to, actively infected with, or recovered from COVID-19. The material from the prospective study consisted of cDNA or gDNA derived from T cells, B-cell-depleted T cells, or PBMCs. The repertoires were released in a freely available public database meant as a resource for research on the immune response to SARS-CoV-2. The sample metadata nearly always contained a de-identified subject ID, COVID-19 status, age in years and sex. The samples were drawn from the first 160 participants of the ongoing ImmuneRACE study and from 950 to 1,500 subjects provided by 6 global collaborators. Where available, HLA class I and class II types were taken from metadata supplied by the sample provider and were not determined by assay-based typing. Overall study outcomes, separate from this receptor: The quantity of clinical and demographic metadata differed by source and by participant and was supplied without curation.

The V end loses 2 bases and the J end loses 4 bases, and a stretch of 9 bases separates them. From the cysteine through the phenylalanine, the CDR3 covers 13 amino acids. Of all the DNA, just the CDR3 is kept, 39 bases in frame from base 1. The germline V gene (reference sequence) yields GTSNPN for CDR1 and SVGIG for CDR2. Samples from volunteer blood donors who had recovered from COVID-19 were contributed by a second Seattle source. Whole blood was collected in K2EDTA tubes by collaborating institutions according to the institutions' own protocols. Collaborator samples were shipped for TCRbeta analysis as frozen whole blood, isolated PBMCs, or DNA extracted from either sample type. The immunoSEQ Assay, a bias-controlled multiplex PCR, was used to amplify TCRbeta CDR3 regions from genomic DNA. The original pipeline was this. The number of nucleated cells in each sample was estimated from the amplification of reference gene primers within the assay. Sequence reads were collapsed and filtered to measure the absolute abundance of every unique TCRbeta CDR3 rearrangement. For each sample, productive Simpson clonality was calculated as the square root of Simpson's diversity index over productive rearrangements. The immuneACCESS repertoire file appears here via TCRdb, limited to in-frame rearrangements. These files lack a portion of the clones; in checked studies, under half of the deficit traces to unresolved V genes, and the cause of the others is not known. V, J and clone size are those of that table, while D and trimming were read from the DNA. Counted in this sample were roughly 260,000 clones; more than 75% of them appeared once. Together, the top ten hold over 7.5% of the sample.

On this clone: No antigen is known for it. There are no base qualities to consult, and no much larger clone falls within one base.

This chain joins TRBV30 to TRBJ1-3; the D gene is unclear. Input material: peripheral blood. This receptor was identified in a man in his forties who had recovered from COVID-19. The CDR3 reads as follows: CAWSYGSGNTIYF. The DNA reads as follows: TGTGCCTGGAGTTACGGGTCAGGAAACACCATATATTTT. The reference TRBV30 and TRBJ1-3 proteins fill in what lies around the CDR3, so the full variable domain reads SQTIHQWPATLVQPVGSPLSLECTVEGTSNPNLYWYRQAAGRGLQLLFYSVGIGQISSEVPQNLSASRPQDRQFILSSKKLLLSDSGFYLCAWSYGSGNTIYFGEGSWLTVV.